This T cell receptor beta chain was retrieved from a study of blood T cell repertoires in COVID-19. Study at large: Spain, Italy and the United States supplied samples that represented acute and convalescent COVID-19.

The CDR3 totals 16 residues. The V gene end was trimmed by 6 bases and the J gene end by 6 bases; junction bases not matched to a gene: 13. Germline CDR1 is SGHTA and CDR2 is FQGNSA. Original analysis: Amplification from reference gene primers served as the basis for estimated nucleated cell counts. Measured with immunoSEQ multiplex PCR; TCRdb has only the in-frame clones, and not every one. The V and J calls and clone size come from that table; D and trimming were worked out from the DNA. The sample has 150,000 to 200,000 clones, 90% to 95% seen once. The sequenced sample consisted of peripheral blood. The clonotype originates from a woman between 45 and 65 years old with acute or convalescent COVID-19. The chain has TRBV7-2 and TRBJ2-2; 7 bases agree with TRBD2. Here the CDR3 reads CASSPIVGGRAGELFF. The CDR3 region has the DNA TGTGCCAGCAGTCCAATTGTGGGAGGGCGTGCCGGGGAGCTGTTTTTT. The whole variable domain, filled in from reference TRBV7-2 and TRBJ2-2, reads GAGVSQSPSNKVTEKGKDVELRCDPISGHTALYWYRQSLGQGLEFLIYFQGNSAPDKSGLPSDRFSAERTGGSVSTLTIQRTQQEDSAVYLCASSPIVGGRAGELFFGEGSRLTVL.